This T cell receptor beta chain was captured in a study of blood T cell repertoires in COVID-19. Study processing details: Estimation of nucleated cell counts was performed using reference gene primer amplification. Clones were read by immunoSEQ multiplex PCR, and TCRdb kept only the in-frame ones, dropping some. That table furnishes V, J and clone size, whereas the DNA furnished D and trimming. The table has about 82,000 clones, around four fifths seen once. Trimming took 5 bases from V and 9 from J; bases not matched to a gene: 8. Germline lookup yields CDR1 GTSNPN and CDR2 SVGIG (reference sequence). The CDR3 has 13 amino acids.

The sequencing input was peripheral blood. This sequence originates from an elderly man with active or convalescent COVID-19. The rearrangement links TRBV30 to TRBJ2-1; TRBD2 agrees at 9 bases. The CDR3 region has the DNA TGTGCCTGGTCCAGACTAGCGGTTAGTGAGCAGTTCTTC. Residues: CAWSRLAVSEQFF.